This T cell receptor beta chain is drawn from a study of response to subunit inactivated influenza vaccine. Germline V gives CDR1 SGHAT, CDR2 FQDESV (reference sequence). The CDR3 spans 18 residues. V lost 5 bases and J lost 6, with 26 bases in between. In TCRdb, the RT-PCR reads were re-called with MiXCR into one record per CDR3 protein. The sample contains hundreds of thousands of distinct CDR3 sequences, approximately 14% of which appear only once. Study-wide results and limits: Researchers suggested that each seasonal influenza vaccination recruits few new T cells.

In the case of this clonotype: Antigen: not known.

The clonotype was recovered from a man aged 50-60 years who received an inactivated influenza vaccine. The sample consisted of PBMCs from blood, taken 14 to 15 days before vaccination. The V call is TRBV11-1, the J call TRBJ1-5, with D perhaps matching TRBD1 (5 bases). The CDR3 here is CASSPLSPMGRVGQPQHF. The CDR3 DNA sequence: TGTGCCAGCAGCCCCCTGTCTCCGATGGGCAGGGTAGGTCAGCCCCAGCATTTT.